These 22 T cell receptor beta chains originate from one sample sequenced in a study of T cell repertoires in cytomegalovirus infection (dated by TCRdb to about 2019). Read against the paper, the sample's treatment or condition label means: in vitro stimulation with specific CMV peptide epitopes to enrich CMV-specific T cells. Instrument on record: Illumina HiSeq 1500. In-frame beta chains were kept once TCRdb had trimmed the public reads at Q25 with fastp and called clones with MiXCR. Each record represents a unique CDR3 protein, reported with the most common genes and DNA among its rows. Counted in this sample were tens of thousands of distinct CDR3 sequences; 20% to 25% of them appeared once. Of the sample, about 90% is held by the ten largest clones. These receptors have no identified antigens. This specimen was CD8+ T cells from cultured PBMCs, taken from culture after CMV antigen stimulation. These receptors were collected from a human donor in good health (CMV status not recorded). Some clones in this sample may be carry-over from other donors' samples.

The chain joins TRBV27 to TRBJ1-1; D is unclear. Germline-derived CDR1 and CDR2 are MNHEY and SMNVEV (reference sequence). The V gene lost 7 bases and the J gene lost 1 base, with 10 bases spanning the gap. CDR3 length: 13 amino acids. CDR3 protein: CASMPRRNTEAFF. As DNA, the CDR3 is TGTGCCAGCATGCCCCGAAGGAACACTGAAGCTTTCTTT.

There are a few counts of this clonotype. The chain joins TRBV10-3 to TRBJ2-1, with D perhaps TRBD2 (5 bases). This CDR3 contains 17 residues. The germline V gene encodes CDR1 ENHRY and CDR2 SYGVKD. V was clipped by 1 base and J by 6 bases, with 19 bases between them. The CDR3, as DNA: TGTGCCATCAGTGAGTTCTTAGAGGGAGCCGCCTCCAATGAGCAGTTCTTC. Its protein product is CAISEFLEGAASNEQFF.

This chain's CDR3 is CASSYSVGTVESGYTF. The CDR3 coding sequence is TGTGCCAGCAGTTACTCCGTGGGAACCGTGGAAAGTGGCTACACCTTC. V usage is TRBV6-6 and J usage is TRBJ1-2; no firm D call. The germline gives CDR1 MNHNY, CDR2 SVGAGI (reference sequence). Trimming stripped 0 bases from V and 7 bases from J, with 18 bases between. This CDR3 comprises 16 residues.

CDR3 region: CASSLGSGLAGGNEQFF. The CDR3 DNA reads TGTGCCAGCAGCTTAGGCTCGGGACTAGCGGGAGGTAATGAGCAGTTCTTC. The gene calls are TRBV7-7 and TRBJ2-1; the match to TRBD2 covers 15 bases. This CDR3 has 17 residues. Germline-derived CDR1 and CDR2 are SSHAT and FNYEAQ (reference sequence). V dropped 1 base and J dropped 7; count of bases not matched to a gene: 5.

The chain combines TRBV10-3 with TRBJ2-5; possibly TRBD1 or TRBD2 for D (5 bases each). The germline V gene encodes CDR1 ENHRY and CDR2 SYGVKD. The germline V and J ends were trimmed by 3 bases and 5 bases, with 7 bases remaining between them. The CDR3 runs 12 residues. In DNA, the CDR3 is TGTGCCATCAGTGATGAGGGGGAGACCCAGTACTTC. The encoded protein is CAISDEGETQYF.

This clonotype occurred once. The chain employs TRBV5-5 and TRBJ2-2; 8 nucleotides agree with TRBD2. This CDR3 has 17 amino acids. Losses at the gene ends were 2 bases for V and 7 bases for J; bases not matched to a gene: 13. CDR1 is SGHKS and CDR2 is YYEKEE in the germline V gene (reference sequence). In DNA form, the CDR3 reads TGTGCCAGCAGCTTTCCCGGGGGGGCCCTTTCTGACGGGGAGCTGTTTTTT. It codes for CASSFPGGALSDGELFF.

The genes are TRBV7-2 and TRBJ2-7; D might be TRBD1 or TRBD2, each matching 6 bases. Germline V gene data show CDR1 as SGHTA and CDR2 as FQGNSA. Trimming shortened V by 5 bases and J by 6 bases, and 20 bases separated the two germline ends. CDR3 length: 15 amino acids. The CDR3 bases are TGTGCCAGCAGCCCTGCCGGGGGCCCCGGTCCCGAGCAGTACTTC. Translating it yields CASSPAGGPGPEQYF.

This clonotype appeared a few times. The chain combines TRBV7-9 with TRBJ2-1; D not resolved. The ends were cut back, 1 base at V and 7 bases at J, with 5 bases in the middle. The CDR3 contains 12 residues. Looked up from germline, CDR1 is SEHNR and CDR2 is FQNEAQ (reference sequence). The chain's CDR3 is CASSLGLNEQFF. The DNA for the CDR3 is TGTGCCAGCAGCTTAGGCCTTAATGAGCAGTTCTTC.

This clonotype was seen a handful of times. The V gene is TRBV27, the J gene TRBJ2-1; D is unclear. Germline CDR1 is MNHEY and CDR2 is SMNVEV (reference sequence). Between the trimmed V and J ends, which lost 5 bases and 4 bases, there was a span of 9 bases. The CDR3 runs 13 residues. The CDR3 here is CASSLQEYNEQFF. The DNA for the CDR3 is TGTGCCAGCAGTCTGCAGGAGTACAATGAGCAGTTCTTC.

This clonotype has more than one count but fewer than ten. The CDR3 region is CASSQATGSLNEQYF. For the CDR3, the DNA is TGTGCCAGCAGCCAAGCGACAGGGTCTCTCAACGAGCAGTACTTC. This chain joins TRBV7-2 and TRBJ2-7; 7 nucleotides line up with TRBD1. Germline assignment: CDR1 SGHTA and CDR2 FQGNSA. V trimming: 5 bases; J trimming: 5 bases; junction bases outside the gene matches: 12. The CDR3 is made up of 15 amino acids.

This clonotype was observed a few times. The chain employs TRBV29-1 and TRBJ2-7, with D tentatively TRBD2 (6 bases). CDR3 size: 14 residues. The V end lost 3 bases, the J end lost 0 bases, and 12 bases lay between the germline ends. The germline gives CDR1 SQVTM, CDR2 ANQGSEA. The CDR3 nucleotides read TGCAGCGTTGAGGGTAGCGGCTCCTCCTACGAGCAGTACTTC. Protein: CSVEGSGSSYEQYF.

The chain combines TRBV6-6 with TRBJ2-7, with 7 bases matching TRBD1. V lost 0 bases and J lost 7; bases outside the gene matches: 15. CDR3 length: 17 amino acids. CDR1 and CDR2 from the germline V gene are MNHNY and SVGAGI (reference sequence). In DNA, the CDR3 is TGTGCCAGCAGTTACTCTCCCCTTCGACAGGGTAAGGAGGAGCAGTACTTC. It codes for CASSYSPLRQGKEEQYF.

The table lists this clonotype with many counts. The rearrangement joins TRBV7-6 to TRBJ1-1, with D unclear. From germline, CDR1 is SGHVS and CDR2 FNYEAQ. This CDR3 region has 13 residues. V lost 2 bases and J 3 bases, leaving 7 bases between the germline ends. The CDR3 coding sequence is TGTGCCAGCAGCTTATGGGCCCACACTGAAGCTTTCTTT. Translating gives CASSLWAHTEAFF.

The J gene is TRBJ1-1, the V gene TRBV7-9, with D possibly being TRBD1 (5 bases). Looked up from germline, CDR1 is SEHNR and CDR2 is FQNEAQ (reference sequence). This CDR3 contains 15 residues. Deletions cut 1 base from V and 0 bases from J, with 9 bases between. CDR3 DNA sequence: TGTGCCAGCAGCTTAGAAAGACAGCTGAACACTGAAGCTTTCTTT. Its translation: CASSLERQLNTEAFF. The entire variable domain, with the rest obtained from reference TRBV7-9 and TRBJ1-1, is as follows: DTGVSQNPRHKITKRGQNVTFRCDPISEHNRLYWYRQTLGQGPEFLTYFQNEAQLEKSRLLSDRFSAERPKGSFSTLEIQRTEQGDSAMYLCASSLERQLNTEAFFGQGTRLTVV.

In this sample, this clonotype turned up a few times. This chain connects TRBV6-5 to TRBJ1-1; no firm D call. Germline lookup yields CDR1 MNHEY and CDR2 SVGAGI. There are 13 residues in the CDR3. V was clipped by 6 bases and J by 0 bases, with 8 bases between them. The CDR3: CASSPAMNTEAFF. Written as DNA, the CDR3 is TGTGCCAGCAGCCCAGCGATGAACACTGAAGCTTTCTTT.

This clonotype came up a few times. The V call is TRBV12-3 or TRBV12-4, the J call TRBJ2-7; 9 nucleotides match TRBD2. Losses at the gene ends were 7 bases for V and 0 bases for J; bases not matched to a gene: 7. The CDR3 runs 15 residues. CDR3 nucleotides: TGTGCCAGCACGAATAGCGGGAGTGCCTCCTACGAGCAGTACTTC. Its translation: CASTNSGSASYEQYF.

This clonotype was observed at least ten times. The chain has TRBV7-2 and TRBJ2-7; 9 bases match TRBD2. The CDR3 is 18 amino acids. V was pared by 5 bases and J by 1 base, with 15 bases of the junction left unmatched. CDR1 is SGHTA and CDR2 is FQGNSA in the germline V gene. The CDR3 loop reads CASSRTGTSWGRSYEQYF. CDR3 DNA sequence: TGTGCCAGCAGCAGAACCGGGACTAGCTGGGGGAGGTCCTACGAGCAGTACTTC. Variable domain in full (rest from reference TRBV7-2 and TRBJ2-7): GAGVSQSPSNKVTEKGKDVELRCDPISGHTALYWYRQSLGQGLEFLIYFQGNSAPDKSGLPSDRFSAERTGGSVSTLTIQRTQQEDSAVYLCASSRTGTSWGRSYEQYFGPGTRLTVT.

The CDR3 sequence is CASSWRVIDETQYF. The CDR3 nucleotides are TGTGCCAGCAGCTGGCGGGTAATCGACGAGACCCAGTACTTC. The genes are TRBV7-2 and TRBJ2-5, with D tentatively TRBD2 (5 bases). Trimming took 4 bases from V and 5 from J, leaving 14 bases between them. The germline gives CDR1 SGHTA, CDR2 FQGNSA. The CDR3 is 14 residues long.

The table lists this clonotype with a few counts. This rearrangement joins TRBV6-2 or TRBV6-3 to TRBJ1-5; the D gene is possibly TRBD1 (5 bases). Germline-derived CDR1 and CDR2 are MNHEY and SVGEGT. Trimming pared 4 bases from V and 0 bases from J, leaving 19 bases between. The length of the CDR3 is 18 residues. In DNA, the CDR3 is TGTGCCAGCAGTTTGGACACCTCAGTGGGGTATAGCAATCAGCCCCAGCATTTT. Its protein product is CASSLDTSVGYSNQPQHF.

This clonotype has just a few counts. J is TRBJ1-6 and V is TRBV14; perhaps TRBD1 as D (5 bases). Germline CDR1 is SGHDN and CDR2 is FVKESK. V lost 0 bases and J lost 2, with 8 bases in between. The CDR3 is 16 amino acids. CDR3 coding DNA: TGTGCCAGCAGCCAAGATTCGGGACCCTATAATTCACCCCTCCACTTT. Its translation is CASSQDSGPYNSPLHF.

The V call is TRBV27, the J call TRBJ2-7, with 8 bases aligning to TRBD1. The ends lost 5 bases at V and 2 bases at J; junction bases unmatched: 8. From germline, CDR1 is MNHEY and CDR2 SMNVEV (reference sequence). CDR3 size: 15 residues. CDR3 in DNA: TGTGCCAGCAGTATAATTCCGGGACAGGCCTACGAGCAGTACTTC. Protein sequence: CASSIIPGQAYEQYF.

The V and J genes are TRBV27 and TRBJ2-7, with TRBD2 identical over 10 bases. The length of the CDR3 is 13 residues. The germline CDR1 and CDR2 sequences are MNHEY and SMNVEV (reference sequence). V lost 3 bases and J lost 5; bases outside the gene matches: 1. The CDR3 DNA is TGTGCCAGCAGTTTTCTAGCGGGAGACGAGCAGTACTTC. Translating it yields CASSFLAGDEQYF.